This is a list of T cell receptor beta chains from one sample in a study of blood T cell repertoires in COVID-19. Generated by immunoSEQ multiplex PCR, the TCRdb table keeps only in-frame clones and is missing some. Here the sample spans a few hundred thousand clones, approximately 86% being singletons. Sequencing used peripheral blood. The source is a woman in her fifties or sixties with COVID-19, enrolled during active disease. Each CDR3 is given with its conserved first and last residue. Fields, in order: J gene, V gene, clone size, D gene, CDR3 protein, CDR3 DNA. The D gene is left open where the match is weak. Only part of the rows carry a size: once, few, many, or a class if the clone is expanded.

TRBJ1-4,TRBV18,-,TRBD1,CASSPGTGVEKLFF,TGTGCCAGCTCACCGGGGACAGGGGTTGAAAAACTGTTTTTT
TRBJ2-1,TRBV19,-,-,CASFGTEGYNEQFF,TGTGCCAGTTTTGGGACTGAAGGTTACAATGAGCAGTTCTTC
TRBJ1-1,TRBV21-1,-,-,CASSKGSRGNTEAFF,TGTGCCAGCAGCAAAGGCAGTAGGGGGAACACTGAAGCTTTCTTT
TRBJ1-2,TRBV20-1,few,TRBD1,CSTDRGYGYTF,TGCAGTACGGACAGGGGGTATGGCTACACCTTC
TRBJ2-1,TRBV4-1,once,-,CASSHPGSYNEQFF,TGCGCCAGCAGCCACCCAGGCTCCTACAATGAGCAGTTCTTC
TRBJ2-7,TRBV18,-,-,CASSPSGGGIYEQYF,TGTGCCAGCTCACCCTCTGGAGGGGGCATTTACGAGCAGTACTTC
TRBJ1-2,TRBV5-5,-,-,CASSLGQANYGYTF,TGTGCCAGCAGCTTGGGACAGGCGAACTATGGCTACACCTTC
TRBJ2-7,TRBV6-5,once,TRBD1,CASSYPRGQGRYEQYF,TGTGCCAGCAGTTACCCCCGCGGACAGGGGCGCTACGAGCAGTACTTC
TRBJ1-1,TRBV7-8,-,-,CASSRTTGNTEAFF,TGTGCCAGCAGCCGGACTACGGGGAACACTGAAGCTTTCTTT
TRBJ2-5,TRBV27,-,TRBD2,CASSLWTSGGEETQYF,TGTGCCAGCAGTTTGTGGACTAGCGGGGGGGAAGAGACCCAGTACTTC
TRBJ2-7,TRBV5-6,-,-,CASSRDIGGEQYF,TGTGCCAGCAGCCGGGACATCGGAGGCGAGCAGTACTTC
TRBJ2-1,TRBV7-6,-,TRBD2,CASSSRTSGVSYNEQFF,TGTGCCAGCAGCTCCCGGACTAGCGGGGTTTCCTACAATGAGCAGTTCTTC
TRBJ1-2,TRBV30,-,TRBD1,CAWSRDRGNYGYTF,TGTGCCTGGAGCAGGGACAGGGGTAACTATGGCTACACCTTC
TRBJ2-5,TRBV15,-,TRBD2,CATSRGTSGVAVIETQYF,TGTGCCACCAGCAGAGGGACTAGCGGGGTTGCCGTTATAGAGACCCAGTACTTC
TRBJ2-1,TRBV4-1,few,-,CASSQDSKNEQFF,TGCGCCAGCAGCCAGGACAGTAAGAATGAGCAGTTCTTC
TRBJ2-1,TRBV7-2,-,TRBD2,CASSPPGGLAGGNEQFF,TGTGCCAGCAGCCCCCCTGGCGGACTAGCGGGGGGGAATGAGCAGTTCTTC
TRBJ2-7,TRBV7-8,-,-,CASSLALTELYEQYF,TGTGCCAGCAGCTTAGCGCTGACAGAGCTCTACGAGCAGTACTTC
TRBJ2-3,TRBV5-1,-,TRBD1,CASSLTGGLFTDTQYF,TGCGCCAGCAGCTTAACAGGGGGGCTCTTCACAGATACGCAGTATTTT
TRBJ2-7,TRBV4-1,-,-,CASSYPGVKYEQYF,TGCGCCAGCAGCTACCCCGGGGTGAAGTACGAGCAGTACTTC
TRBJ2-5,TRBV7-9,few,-,CASSTGGGIVQETQYF,TGTGCCAGCAGCACCGGTGGAGGGATCGTCCAAGAGACCCAGTACTTC
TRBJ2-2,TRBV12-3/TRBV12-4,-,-,CASRGGNTGELFF,TGTGCCAGCAGGGGGGGGAACACCGGGGAGCTGTTTTTT
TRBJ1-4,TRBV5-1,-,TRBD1,CASSLGQGLTNEKLFF,TGCGCCAGCAGCTTGGGACAGGGTTTAACTAATGAAAAACTGTTTTTT